The clone carrying this T cell receptor beta chain was recorded once. Its target is unknown. Every immunoSEQ plate was one replicate of a subset's evenly spread DNA. TCRdb's table, derived via immunoSEQ multiplex PCR, lists solely in-frame clones and lacks some. The repertoire holds about 2.4 million clones, with 90% to 95% as singletons. This sample was included in a study of shared clonotypes between healthy human individuals. Regarding the study as a whole: Collection of samples was limited to blood; tissue repertoires likely differ.

Splitting of CD4+ cells produced CD45RA+ naive and CD45RA-negative memory subsets. The sequenced sample consisted of naive CD4+ T cells sorted from blood. Indicated subset: CD45RA+ positively selected. The sequence was collected from a man aged 18 to 29 in good health.

CDR3 sequence reads: CSASPGGELFF. The CDR3 coding sequence is TGCAGTGCTAGCCCGGGCGGGGAGCTGTTTTTT. The V gene is TRBV20-1, the J gene TRBJ2-2; D is unclear. The V end lost 3 bases, the J end lost 7 bases, and 6 bases lay between the germline ends. Per germline, CDR1 DFQATT and CDR2 SNEGSKA (reference sequence). The CDR3 length is 11 residues.